This T cell receptor (beta chain) emerged from a study of cytomegalovirus exposure and HLA in healthy donors. Whole-study findings and limits: Productive status was seen about 87% or about 30% of the time for most TCR beta V segments in an earlier analysis. HLA allele associations emerged for roughly 17,000 TCR beta sequences in a later analysis, at 0.05 false discovery rate. Later, TCR association rates were found to vary by HLA locus, highest for DRB1 and lowest for HLA-C.

The CDR3 runs to 16 residues. CDR1 and CDR2 (germline): ENHRY, SYGVKD. Trimming pared 6 bases from V and 3 bases from J, leaving 17 bases between. PCR involved 60 Vbeta and 13 Jbeta primers. The protocol was immunoSEQ multiplex PCR, while the TCRdb copy is restricted to in-frame clones and leaves out a portion. The profile shows about 94,000 clones, 78% of them singletons. In regard to this clone: The antigen is unknown.

The V and J genes are TRBV10-3 and TRBJ2-2; D perhaps matches TRBD2 (6 bases). The sample taken for sequencing was PBMCs. The source is a woman aged 60-75 years in good health and CMV-seronegative. The CDR3 DNA sequence: TGTGCCATCAGCGTCGTTTGGCGGGGCGACACCGGGGAGCTGTTTTTT. This encodes CAISVVWRGDTGELFF.